These 29 T cell receptor beta chains originate from one sample sequenced in a study of cytomegalovirus exposure and HLA in healthy donors. The PCR employed 60 Vbeta primers together with 13 Jbeta primers. The protocol was immunoSEQ multiplex PCR, while the TCRdb copy is restricted to in-frame clones and leaves out a portion. The table shows 130,000 to 150,000 clones, with about 80% occurring only once. The sequencing sample was made of PBMCs. Every receptor here comes from a man between 18 and 29 years old in good health and CMV-seronegative.

In this sample, this clone turned up a few times. The chain uses TRBV4-1 and TRBJ2-7, with TRBD2 identical over 10 bases. This CDR3 is built from 16 residues. CDR1 and CDR2 from the germline V gene are MGHRA and YSYEKL. V dropped 0 bases and J dropped 3; count of bases not matched to a gene: 5. CDR3 sequence (DNA): TGCGCCAGCAGCCAAGAAGTTGGACTAGCGGACTACGAGCAGTACTTC. This gives the protein CASSQEVGLADYEQYF.

This clone was counted a few times. The rearrangement uses TRBV6-5 and TRBJ1-5; unclear D gene. The CDR3 consists of 14 residues. Germline-derived CDR1 and CDR2 are MNHEY and SVGAGI. Trimming removed 5 bases at V and 0 bases at J, with 8 bases between. This CDR3 is CASSPGFSNQPQHF. In DNA form, the CDR3 reads TGTGCCAGCAGTCCCGGGTTTAGCAATCAGCCCCAGCATTTT.

V and J are TRBV2 and TRBJ1-1; 10 bases are a match to TRBD1. V shed 7 bases and J 4 bases; nucleotides not matched to a gene: 15. Germline CDR1 SNHLY, CDR2 FYNNEI. This CDR3 contains 17 residues. This CDR3 reads CASTFRDRGGFGTEAFF. The CDR3 DNA follows: TGTGCCAGCACATTCCGGGACAGGGGTGGTTTTGGCACTGAAGCTTTCTTT. The complete variable domain, with remaining parts taken from reference TRBV2 and TRBJ1-1, reads EPEVTQTPSHQVTQMGQEVILRCVPISNHLYFYWYRQILGQKVEFLVSFYNNEISEKSEIFDDQFSVERPDGSNFTLKIRSTKLEDSAMYFCASTFRDRGGFGTEAFFGQGTRLTVV.

The chain combines TRBV19 with TRBJ1-2, with TRBD1 matching over 7 bases. Losses at the gene ends were 5 bases for V and 4 bases for J; bases not matched to a gene: 10. Germline V gene lookup returns CDR1 LNHDA and CDR2 SQIVND (reference sequence). The CDR3 sequence is 15 residues long. The CDR3: CASSPQGSAAYGYTF. CDR3 coding DNA: TGTGCCAGTAGTCCACAGGGGAGTGCGGCCTATGGCTACACCTTC.

This chain uses TRBV23-1 with TRBJ1-6; no firm D call. TRBV23-1 carries the ORF label, with uncertain function. The CDR3 has 15 amino acids. V gave up 0 bases and J gave up 8 bases, with 11 bases separating them. In DNA, the CDR3 is TGCGCCAGCAGTCAATCGTGGCCTCGGGATTCACCCCTCCACTTT. Translated: CASSQSWPRDSPLHF.

This chain links TRBV19 with TRBJ2-3; the match to TRBD1 covers 7 bases. This CDR3 contains 14 residues. V lost 6 bases and J lost 0; bases outside the gene matches: 3. CDR1 LNHDA and CDR2 SQIVND come from the germline V gene (reference sequence). The CDR3 sequence: CASSMTGSTDTQYF. CDR3 sequence (DNA): TGTGCCAGTAGCATGACAGGGAGCACAGATACGCAGTATTTT.

This rearrangement joins TRBV6-5 to TRBJ1-4; 9 nucleotides agree with TRBD1. CDR1 and CDR2 from the germline V gene are MNHEY and SVGAGI. With V trimmed by 5 bases and J by 5 bases, 3 bases remained unmatched. There are 14 residues in the CDR3. The CDR3 nucleotides are TGTGCCAGCAGTCCCGACAGGGGGAATGAAAAACTGTTTTTT. Translating gives CASSPDRGNEKLFF.

The genes are TRBV4-2 and TRBJ1-2, with TRBD1 matching 9 bases. Germline CDR1 is LGHNA and CDR2 is YNFKEQ. This CDR3 spans 16 amino acids. V lost 0 bases to trimming and J lost 5 bases; unmatched junction nucleotides: 7. CDR3 residues: CASSQDLADRGYGYTF. In nucleotides, the CDR3 is TGTGCCAGCAGCCAAGATCTGGCGGACAGGGGATATGGCTACACCTTC.

J is TRBJ2-2 and V is TRBV9; D unresolved. Germline V gene data show CDR1 as SGDLS and CDR2 as YYNGEE. V lost 3 bases to trimming and J lost 6 bases, with 9 bases between them. The CDR3 covers 13 residues. In nucleotides, the CDR3 is TGTGCCAGCAGCGCGGTATTCCCCGGGGAGCTGTTTTTT. Its translation: CASSAVFPGELFF.

The CDR3 loop is CASSPDRTSIHGYTF. As DNA, the CDR3 is TGTGCCAGCAGCCCGGACAGAACGTCGATTCATGGCTACACCTTC. This rearrangement joins TRBV5-6 to TRBJ1-2; tentative D call: TRBD1 (6 bases). The germline CDR1 and CDR2 sequences are SGHDT and YYEEEE. Trimming shortened V by 4 bases and J by 6 bases, and 19 bases separated the two germline ends. This CDR3 region has 15 residues. Combining the CDR3 with reference TRBV5-6 and TRBJ1-2 gives the whole variable domain DAGVTQSPTHLIKTRGQQVTLRCSPKSGHDTVSWYQQALGQGPQFIFQYYEEEERQRGNFPDRFSGHQFPNYSSELNVNALLLGDSALYLCASSPDRTSIHGYTFGSGTRLTVV.

This chain's CDR3 is CASSVGGGGRNEQYF. The CDR3 nucleotides read TGTGCCAGCAGCGTAGGCGGGGGCGGAAGAAACGAGCAGTACTTC. V usage is TRBV9 and J usage is TRBJ2-7; perhaps TRBD2 as D (7 bases). The CDR3 has 15 amino acids. The V end was cut by 0 bases, the J end by 5 bases, with 15 bases between. The germline V gene has CDR1 SGDLS and CDR2 YYNGEE.

This chain joins TRBV4-1 and TRBJ1-1, with D unclear. The CDR3 has 14 residues. Trimming cost V 3 bases and J 1 base, with 9 bases left between them. Germline values: CDR1 MGHRA, CDR2 YSYEKL. The CDR3 bases are TGCGCCAGCAGCCATCTGGGCGAGAACACTGAAGCTTTCTTT. It is translated as CASSHLGENTEAFF.

This clone was detected a few times. The rearrangement links TRBV7-9 to TRBJ2-7; D gene unclear. V was cut by 5 bases and J by 3 bases, with 2 bases left in between. CDR1 and CDR2 (germline): SEHNR, FQNEAQ (reference sequence). This CDR3 comprises 10 residues. CDR3 amino acids: CASSLYEQYF. Written as DNA, the CDR3 is TGTGCCAGCAGCCTCTACGAGCAGTACTTC.

This clone was observed once. The V and J genes are TRBV13 and TRBJ2-7; a weak D match, TRBD1 (5 bases). V lost 5 bases and J 4 bases, leaving 9 bases between the germline ends. The CDR3 runs to 12 residues. Germline V CDR1 and CDR2: PRHDT, FYEKMQ (reference sequence). CDR3 sequence: CASSRQFYEQYF. Here the CDR3 DNA reads TGTGCCAGCAGCCGACAGTTTTACGAGCAGTACTTC.

V and J are TRBV2 and TRBJ1-5; possibly TRBD1 for D (5 bases). Germline lookup yields CDR1 SNHLY and CDR2 FYNNEI. The V and J ends lost 3 bases and 5 bases respectively, with 11 bases between them. This CDR3 is 14 amino acids long. The CDR3 protein is CASSEIQADQPQHF. The CDR3 DNA follows: TGTGCCAGCAGTGAGATACAGGCGGATCAGCCCCAGCATTTT.

This clone was detected only a few times. The J gene is TRBJ2-2, the V gene TRBV5-6; TRBD2 aligns across 7 bases. The CDR3 extends over 14 amino acids. Germline values: CDR1 SGHDT, CDR2 YYEEEE. The trim removed 4 bases at V and 5 bases at J, leaving 5 bases unmatched. DNA for the CDR3: TGTGCCAGCAGCCGTTTCGGGGGGACCGGGGAGCTGTTTTTT. It is translated as CASSRFGGTGELFF.

The chain has TRBV4-2 and TRBJ2-2; 8 positions match TRBD2. The CDR3 loop spans 15 amino acids. V lost 3 bases and J lost 6; bases outside the gene matches: 6. Germline values: CDR1 LGHNA, CDR2 YNFKEQ. The CDR3 protein is CASSQRLAIAGELFF. The DNA for the CDR3 is TGTGCCAGCAGCCAGCGACTAGCGATCGCCGGGGAGCTGTTTTTT.

This clone was observed once. The chain combines TRBV5-1 with TRBJ2-3, with TRBD2 matching over 12 bases. In germline, CDR1 is SGHRS, CDR2 YFSETQ. With V trimmed by 5 bases and J by 0 bases, 7 bases remained unmatched. The CDR3 runs 17 residues. This CDR3 reads CASRWASGGASTDTQYF. In nucleotides, the CDR3 is TGCGCCAGCAGGTGGGCTAGCGGGGGGGCGAGCACAGATACGCAGTATTTT.

The CDR3 sequence is CSVEGQDANYGYTF. CDR3 bases: TGCAGCGTTGAGGGACAGGACGCTAACTATGGCTACACCTTC. The chain combines TRBV29-1 with TRBJ1-2; TRBD1 aligns across 8 bases. The CDR3 has 14 residues. V gave up 3 bases and J gave up 0 bases; unmatched junction bases: 3. CDR1 is SQVTM, CDR2 ANQGSEA, per germline.

Turning to this clone: This CDR3 fails to terminate in the conserved phenylalanine or tryptophan, so it likely reflects a read error. No DNA is shown, since the ends of the CDR3 on it are uncertain; the CDR3 is the one TCRdb lists. V and J are TRBV27 and TRBJ2-7; the D call in the table, TRBD2, was not verified against the DNA. Germline assignment: CDR1 MNHEY and CDR2 SMNVEV (reference sequence). The CDR3 has 13 amino acids, counting both end residues. The CDR3 is CASSLSRAGGRDA.

This clone was observed a handful of times. The chain is built from TRBV9 and TRBJ1-2; D unclear. V was trimmed by 0 bases and J by 8 bases, leaving 14 bases between them. This CDR3 region has 14 residues. CDR1 SGDLS and CDR2 YYNGEE come from the germline V gene. The CDR3 protein is CASSVGSGFGGYTF. CDR3 coding DNA: TGTGCCAGCAGCGTAGGGTCCGGGTTCGGGGGCTACACCTTC.

The chain carries TRBV27 and TRBJ2-3; 10 nucleotides line up with TRBD2. This CDR3 is 16 amino acids long. The junction had 7 bases not matched to a gene; V was cut back by 2 bases and J by 5 bases. CDR1 and CDR2 (germline): MNHEY, SMNVEV (reference sequence). The CDR3: CASSLRLAGAGDTQYF. The CDR3 DNA follows: TGTGCCAGCAGTTTAAGGCTAGCGGGAGCTGGAGATACGCAGTATTTT.

This clone has just a few counts. This rearrangement joins TRBV9 to TRBJ2-2; 7 nucleotides agree with TRBD2. This CDR3 is built from 15 residues. Germline V CDR1 and CDR2: SGDLS, YYNGEE. V dropped 0 bases and J dropped 6; count of bases not matched to a gene: 5. CDR3 region: CASSVGGRVAGELFF. CDR3 bases: TGTGCCAGCAGCGTAGGAGGGAGGGTTGCCGGGGAGCTGTTTTTT.

The chain links TRBV7-8 to TRBJ1-5, with D hard to call. V lost 4 bases to trimming and J lost 1 base, with 20 bases between them. The CDR3 runs 18 residues. Germline V lookup: CDR1 SGHVS, CDR2 FQNEAQ. Here the CDR3 reads CASSSPRGLLGSNQPQHF. The CDR3 DNA is TGTGCCAGCAGCTCACCCCGGGGTCTCCTGGGGAGCAATCAGCCCCAGCATTTT.

In this sample, this clone turned up a few times. This sequence joins TRBV28 and TRBJ2-1, with 13 bases that match TRBD2. V dropped 4 bases and J dropped 15; count of bases not matched to a gene: 9. The CDR3 is 14 amino acids. Germline assignment: CDR1 MDHEN and CDR2 SYDVKM. The CDR3 DNA follows: TGTGCCAGCAGTTGGACTAGCGGGAGTGCTTATCCGTTCTTC. This sequence encodes CASSWTSGSAYPFF.

The genes are TRBV13 and TRBJ2-7; 7 bases fit TRBD1. Germline V lookup: CDR1 PRHDT, CDR2 FYEKMQ (reference sequence). After removal of 6 bases from V and 2 bases from J, the junction contained 7 bases not matched to a gene. CDR3 length equals 14 residues. The CDR3 DNA sequence: TGTGCCAGCAGGCAACAGGGGTCGGCCTACGAGCAGTACTTC. Protein product: CASRQQGSAYEQYF. Full variable domain (rest looked up from reference TRBV13 and TRBJ2-7): AAGVIQSPRHLIKEKRETATLKCYPIPRHDTVYWYQQGPGQDPQFLISFYEKMQSDKGSIPDRFSAQQFSDYHSELNMSSLELGDSALYFCASRQQGSAYEQYFGPGTRLTVT.

The chain is built from TRBV28 and TRBJ2-7; 9 nucleotides agree with TRBD1. The J segment lost 8 bases and the V segment lost 3 bases, leaving 8 bases of the junction unmatched. This CDR3 has 14 amino acids. CDR1 and CDR2 (germline): MDHEN, SYDVKM. The CDR3 loop is CASSLKTGGLKQYF. The CDR3 DNA reads TGTGCCAGCAGTTTGAAGACAGGGGGTCTGAAGCAGTACTTC. Drawing the rest from reference TRBV28 and TRBJ2-7, the complete variable domain is DVKVTQSSRYLVKRTGEKVFLECVQDMDHENMFWYRQDPGLGLRLIYFSYDVKMKEKGDIPEGYSVSREKKERFSLILESASTNQTSMYLCASSLKTGGLKQYFGPGTRLTVT.

This clone was recorded a few times. V usage is TRBV7-8 and J usage is TRBJ2-1; TRBD2 agrees at 9 bases. CDR1 and CDR2 (germline): SGHVS, FQNEAQ. The CDR3 contains 16 residues. V trimming: 2 bases; J trimming: 8 bases; junction bases outside the gene matches: 10. The CDR3 loop reads CASSLIVSGGIHEQFF. The DNA of the CDR3 is TGTGCCAGCAGCTTAATTGTCAGCGGGGGGATCCATGAGCAGTTCTTC.

CDR3 loop: CASHRTSGGNSNEQFF. The CDR3 region has the DNA TGTGCCAGCCACCGTACTTCAGGGGGCAATAGTAATGAGCAGTTCTTC. This sequence joins TRBV27 and TRBJ2-1, with TRBD1 matching 8 bases. The CDR3 is 16 residues long. The germline gives CDR1 MNHEY, CDR2 SMNVEV (reference sequence). J was trimmed by 7 bases and V by 8 bases; bases with no gene match: 16.